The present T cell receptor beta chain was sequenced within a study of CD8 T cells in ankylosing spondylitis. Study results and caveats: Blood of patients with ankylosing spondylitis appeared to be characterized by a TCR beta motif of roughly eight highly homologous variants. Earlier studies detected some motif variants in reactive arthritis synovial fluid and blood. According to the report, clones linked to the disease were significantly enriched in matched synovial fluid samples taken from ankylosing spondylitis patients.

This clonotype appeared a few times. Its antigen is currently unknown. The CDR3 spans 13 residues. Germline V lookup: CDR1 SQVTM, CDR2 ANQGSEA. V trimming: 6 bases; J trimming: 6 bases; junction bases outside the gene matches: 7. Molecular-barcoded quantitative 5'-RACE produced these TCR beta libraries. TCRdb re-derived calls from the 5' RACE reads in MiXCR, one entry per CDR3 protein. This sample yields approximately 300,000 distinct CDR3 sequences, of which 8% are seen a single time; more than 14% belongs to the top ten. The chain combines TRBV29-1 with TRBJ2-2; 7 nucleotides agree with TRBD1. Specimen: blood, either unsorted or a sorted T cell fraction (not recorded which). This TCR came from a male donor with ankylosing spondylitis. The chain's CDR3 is CSVGTGAPGELFF. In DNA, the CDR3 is TGCAGCGTGGGTACAGGGGCGCCCGGGGAGCTGTTTTTT.